These 5 T cell receptor beta chains came from one sample sequenced in a study of Graves' ophthalmopathy and Graves' hyperthyroidism. Investigators amplified TCR beta CDR3 regions from RNA transcripts. HTBI-primed RT-PCR formed the first round, and a multiplex PCR formed the second. TCRdb used MiXCR to reprocess the multiplex PCR reads, holding one entry per CDR3 protein. The profile shows 500,000 to 700,000 distinct CDR3 sequences, about 20% of them singletons. Sequencing was carried out using peripheral blood. These receptors were collected from a woman aged 18 to 35 with stable Graves' hyperthyroidism. Some clones in this sample may be carry-over from other donors' samples.

This clonotype was observed many times. The chain has TRBV3-1 and TRBJ2-7; D is ambiguous. Germline values: CDR1 LGHDT, CDR2 YNNKEL (reference sequence). Trimming pared 4 bases from V and 1 base from J, leaving 11 bases between. The CDR3 consists of 14 residues. The CDR3 nucleotides are TGTGCCAGCAGCCGTGGTGACACTTCCTACGAGCAGTACTTC. It specifies CASSRGDTSYEQYF.

This clonotype occurred many times. The chain joins TRBV5-1 to TRBJ1-1; D may be TRBD1 (6 bases). The CDR3 covers 15 residues. Germline CDR1 is SGHRS and CDR2 is YFSETQ. The ends were cut back, 4 bases at V and 1 base at J, with 14 bases in the middle. For the CDR3, the DNA is TGCGCCAGCAGCGTCAGGGGTAGGGGGAACACTGAAGCTTTCTTT. Its translation: CASSVRGRGNTEAFF.

This clonotype was seen many times. The rearrangement links TRBV7-3 to TRBJ1-1, with D possibly TRBD1 on 5 matching bases. Germline V lookup: CDR1 SGHTA, CDR2 FQGTGA. The CDR3 consists of 14 residues. V lost 1 base and J 3 bases, leaving 9 bases between the germline ends. CDR3 DNA sequence: TGTGCCAGCAGCTTAAGCAGGGACGACACTGAAGCTTTCTTT. It is translated as CASSLSRDDTEAFF.

The chain employs TRBV6-1 and TRBJ1-2; no reliable D call. Per germline, CDR1 MNHNS and CDR2 SASEGT. The CDR3 is 15 residues long. V was pared by 6 bases and J by 8 bases, with 22 bases between. CDR3 sequence: CASSLRGGNGKGYTF. For the CDR3, the DNA is TGTGCCAGCAGCCTCCGGGGTGGAAATGGCAAGGGCTACACCTTC.

In this sample, this clonotype turned up many times. This chain links TRBV19 with TRBJ2-7; D is perhaps TRBD1 (5 bases). The CDR3 length is 13 residues. V shed 3 bases and J shed 7 bases, with 13 bases lying between them. Germline V gene data show CDR1 as LNHDA and CDR2 as SQIVND (reference sequence). The CDR3 protein is CASSIGQGGEQYF. CDR3 sequence (DNA): TGTGCCAGTAGTATCGGCCAGGGTGGAGAGCAGTACTTC.